This TCR beta chain was recovered during a study of cytomegalovirus exposure and HLA in healthy donors. Assay used: immunoSEQ multiplex PCR; TCRdb lists only in-frame clones, some missing. The repertoire holds more than 55,000 clones, with 90% to 95% as singletons. V trimming: 0 bases; J trimming: 0 bases; junction bases outside the gene matches: 7. Germline CDR1 and CDR2: SEHNR and FQNEAQ (reference sequence). The CDR3 runs to 18 residues. The sequence derives from a woman between 18 and 30 years old in good health and CMV-seronegative. V is TRBV7-9 and J is TRBJ2-4; 8 bases are shared with TRBD2. Specimen: PBMCs. CDR3 coding DNA: TGTGCCAGCAGCTTAGCGATCGTAGCGGGGCTAGCCAAAAACATTCAGTACTTC. Amino acid sequence: CASSLAIVAGLAKNIQYF.